These 28 T cell receptor beta chains came from one sample sequenced in a study of blood T cells in healthy people across ages. Primed by a sample-barcoded 5' primer and a J-beta primer mix, a second PCR proceeded for about 6 to 12 cycles. TCRdb re-called the 5' RACE reads through MiXCR, storing one row per CDR3 protein. Of about 1,400,000 distinct CDR3 sequences listed, 59% were seen once; the top ten hold 5.5% to 8%. Sequenced: blood. These receptors were taken from a man aged 18-30 years in good health.

This clonotype was observed a single time. This rearrangement joins TRBV21-1 to TRBJ2-1. TRBV21-1 is assigned pseudogene status. The CDR3 is made up of 9 amino acids. CDR3 sequence: CASSKAPFF. The CDR3 DNA reads TGTGCCAGCAGCAAAGCACCGTTCTTC.

This clonotype was counted once. The V and J genes are TRBV12-3 or TRBV12-4 and TRBJ2-4, with a weak D call TRBD2 (6 bases). The better agreement between TRBJ2-5 and the DNA end casts doubt on the J call. CDR3 size: 18 residues. CDR3 nucleotide sequence: TGTGCCAGCAGTTTCTCAGCAGGGAGGACTCCTTTACAAGAGACCCAGTACTTC. Amino acid sequence: CASSFSAGRTPLQETQYF.

The chain couples TRBV15 to TRBJ1-2; unclear D gene. V dropped 4 bases and J dropped 8 bases, with 8 bases sitting between them. CDR1 LNHNV and CDR2 YYDKDF come from the germline V gene (reference sequence). CDR3 length: 11 amino acids. DNA for the CDR3: TGTGCCACCAGCACAGGAGTCGGCTACACCTTC. Translation: CATSTGVGYTF.

CDR3 bases: TGTGCCAGCAGCCAAGTGCAGGGGCTTTGGGATGAGCAGTTCTTC. The encoded protein is CASSQVQGLWDEQFF. The rearrangement links TRBV3-1 to TRBJ2-1, with D possibly TRBD1 on 6 matching bases. Germline CDR1 LGHDT, CDR2 YNNKEL (reference sequence). The CDR3 runs 15 residues. V was shortened by 1 base and J by 8 bases, with 15 bases between the two germline ends.

This clonotype was counted only a few times. The chain links TRBV15 to TRBJ2-1; no firm D call. The CDR3 is 16 residues long. V dropped 0 bases and J dropped 7 bases, with 16 bases sitting between them. Germline values: CDR1 LNHNV, CDR2 YYDKDF (reference sequence). CDR3 loop: CATSRDPGQIGNEQFF. The CDR3 coding sequence is TGTGCCACCAGCAGAGATCCGGGCCAGATCGGGAATGAGCAGTTCTTC. The variable domain in full, with the rest retrieved from reference TRBV15 and TRBJ2-1, is DAMVIQNPRYQVTQFGKPVTLSCSQTLNHNVMYWYQQKSSQAPKLLFHYYDKDFNNEADTPDNFQSRRPNTSFCFLDIRSPGLGDTAMYLCATSRDPGQIGNEQFFGPGTRLTVL.

The chain's CDR3 is CASDKWRRDGKGNEQFF. The CDR3 coding sequence is TGTGCCAGCGACAAATGGCGGCGGGATGGTAAGGGCAATGAGCAGTTCTTC. The rearrangement links TRBV6-1 to TRBJ2-1; the D gene is possibly TRBD2 (6 bases). Deletions cut 8 bases from V and 6 bases from J, with 26 bases between. Germline V gene sequence: CDR1 MNHNS, CDR2 SASEGT. The CDR3 covers 17 residues.

The rearrangement links TRBV27 to TRBJ2-1; the match to TRBD2 covers 11 bases. The CDR3 consists of 16 residues. Germline V lookup: CDR1 MNHEY, CDR2 SMNVEV (reference sequence). V was pared by 4 bases and J by 5 bases, with 7 bases of the junction left unmatched. In DNA, the CDR3 is TGTGCCAGCAGTTCACAGGGACTAGCGGACCACAATGAGCAGTTCTTC. Translated, it gives CASSSQGLADHNEQFF.

The CDR3 loop reads CSAQRGMNTEAFF. The CDR3 region has the DNA TGCAGTGCTCAAAGGGGTATGAACACTGAAGCTTTCTTT. This chain links TRBV20-1 with TRBJ1-1; weak D call: TRBD1 (5 bases). From germline, CDR1 is DFQATT and CDR2 SNEGSKA (reference sequence). The CDR3 loop spans 13 amino acids. Trimming took off 5 bases at V and 0 bases at J, with 10 bases between the two ends.

V and J are TRBV7-9 and TRBJ2-1; no firm D call. Germline V gives CDR1 SEHNR, CDR2 FQNEAQ (reference sequence). V lost 5 bases and J 10 bases, leaving 15 bases between the germline ends. This CDR3 comprises 13 residues. CDR3 in amino acids: CASSPVPDLEQFF. As DNA, the CDR3 is TGTGCCAGCAGCCCAGTCCCGGATCTGGAGCAGTTCTTC.

This clonotype was found a few times. The CDR3 spells CASRPRTGGVPGANVLTF. Here the CDR3 DNA reads TGTGCCAGCAGACCTAGGACAGGGGGCGTCCCTGGGGCCAACGTCCTGACTTTC. The chain joins TRBV6-1 to TRBJ2-6, with 11 nucleotides matching TRBD1. This CDR3 has 18 amino acids. V lost 6 bases, J lost 2 bases, and 9 bases stayed unmatched. Germline loops: CDR1 MNHNS, CDR2 SASEGT.

In its sample, this clonotype was seen a few times. CDR3 coding DNA: TGCAGCGTTGGCGGTCGGGCAGGAGGTTACGAGCAGTACTTC. Translating it yields CSVGGRAGGYEQYF. The genes are TRBV29-1 and TRBJ2-7, with a weak D call TRBD2 (5 bases). Germline CDR1 reads SQVTM; CDR2 reads ANQGSEA. Trimming pared 4 bases from V and 4 bases from J, leaving 17 bases between. This CDR3 has 14 amino acids.

This clonotype was found a few times. V usage is TRBV5-6 and J usage is TRBJ2-3, with unresolved D. V shed 1 base and J shed 4 bases, with 16 bases lying between them. The CDR3 has 16 amino acids. Germline CDR1 and CDR2: SGHDT and YYEEEE. CDR3 residues: CASSLRDWYRADTQYF. CDR3 bases: TGTGCCAGCAGCTTGAGAGACTGGTATAGGGCAGATACGCAGTATTTT.

This clonotype was counted between two and nine times. J is TRBJ2-7 and V is TRBV25-1, with 8 bases aligning to TRBD1. CDR3 size: 14 residues. V shed 3 bases, J shed 6 bases, and the junction held 7 bases outside the gene matches. Per germline, CDR1 MGHDK and CDR2 SYGVNS. The CDR3 DNA is TGTGCCAGCAGTGACTCGGACAGGGCCGGCGAGCAGTACTTC. Amino acids: CASSDSDRAGEQYF.

The V call is TRBV7-2, the J call TRBJ1-6; possible D gene TRBD1, 5 bases. Per germline, CDR1 SGHTA and CDR2 FQGNSA. The V end was cut by 7 bases, the J end by 1 base, with 11 bases between. The CDR3 runs to 15 residues. In nucleotides, the CDR3 is TGTGCCAGCATTAGCAGGGTATCCTATAATTCACCCCTCCACTTT. It specifies CASISRVSYNSPLHF.

The V gene is TRBV7-6, the J gene TRBJ2-3; D could derive from TRBD1 or TRBD2 (5 bases each). Germline CDR1 is SGHVS and CDR2 is FNYEAQ. V shed 4 bases and J shed 6 bases, with 26 bases lying between them. The CDR3 totals 18 residues. Here the CDR3 reads CASSSPLGDMRGGDTQYF. CDR3 DNA: TGTGCCAGCAGCTCGCCGCTTGGTGATATGAGGGGCGGTGATACGCAGTATTTT.

The genes are TRBV4-3 and TRBJ2-1; D remains ambiguous. V lost 1 base to trimming and J lost 5 bases, with 9 bases between them. There are 14 residues in the CDR3. CDR1 is LGHNA and CDR2 is YSLEER in the germline V gene. CDR3 DNA sequence: TGCGCCAGCAGCCAAGTCAACAAGAACAATGAGCAGTTCTTC. Residues: CASSQVNKNNEQFF.

The chain joins TRBV14 to TRBJ2-1; the match to TRBD2 covers 8 bases. The V segment lost 3 bases and the J segment 6 bases; nucleotides outside the gene matches: 7. Germline V lookup: CDR1 SGHDN, CDR2 FVKESK. The CDR3 totals 15 residues. The CDR3: CASSHPSGPSNEQFF. DNA for the CDR3: TGTGCCAGCAGCCACCCTAGCGGGCCGTCCAATGAGCAGTTCTTC.

The chain uses TRBV12-3 or TRBV12-4 and TRBJ2-7; 11 nucleotides align to TRBD2. V trimming: 6 bases; J trimming: 1 base; junction bases outside the gene matches: 8. This CDR3 has 16 amino acids. CDR3 sequence: CASSKGLADLSYEQYF. The DNA of the CDR3 is TGTGCCAGCAGCAAGGGACTAGCGGACCTTTCCTACGAGCAGTACTTC.

The V gene is TRBV7-2, the J gene TRBJ1-5, with D possibly matching TRBD1 (5 bases). Germline lookup yields CDR1 SGHTA and CDR2 FQGNSA. V lost 2 bases, J lost 6 bases, and 8 bases lay in between. The CDR3 is made up of 13 amino acids. CDR3 loop: CASSLRQGQPQHF. The CDR3 nucleotides are TGTGCCAGCAGCTTAAGGCAGGGTCAGCCCCAGCATTTT. Drawing the rest from reference TRBV7-2 and TRBJ1-5, the complete variable domain is GAGVSQSPSNKVTEKGKDVELRCDPISGHTALYWYRQSLGQGLEFLIYFQGNSAPDKSGLPSDRFSAERTGGSVSTLTIQRTQQEDSAVYLCASSLRQGQPQHFGDGTRLSIL.

This clonotype was seen more than once but under ten times. V gene TRBV3-1 combines with J gene TRBJ2-3, with D unclear. The ends were cut back, 2 bases at V and 10 bases at J, with 10 bases in the middle. Germline V gives CDR1 LGHDT, CDR2 YNNKEL (reference sequence). The CDR3 spans 12 residues. CDR3 nucleotides: TGTGCCAGCAGCCAAAATGTTCTGTCGCAGTATTTT. It translates to CASSQNVLSQYF.

This sequence joins TRBV6-1 and TRBJ2-7, with TRBD1 as a possible D gene (5 bases). Looked up from germline, CDR1 is MNHNS and CDR2 is SASEGT. V was pared by 0 bases and J by 6 bases, with 21 bases between. The CDR3 covers 17 residues. CDR3 in amino acids: CASSEAETGLMGVEQYF. In DNA, the CDR3 is TGTGCCAGCAGTGAAGCAGAAACAGGCCTAATGGGTGTCGAGCAGTACTTC.

The chain recombines TRBV5-1 with TRBJ1-1; TRBD1 agrees at 8 bases. The V segment lost 4 bases and the J segment 5 bases; nucleotides outside the gene matches: 7. There are 14 residues in the CDR3. Germline CDR1 reads SGHRS; CDR2 reads YFSETQ. CDR3 sequence: CASSATTGGTEAFF. CDR3 DNA sequence: TGCGCCAGCAGCGCAACAACAGGGGGAACTGAAGCTTTCTTT.

The gene calls are TRBV20-1 and TRBJ2-7; tentative D call: TRBD2 (5 bases). CDR1 is DFQATT and CDR2 is SNEGSKA in the germline V gene (reference sequence). Trimming took off 1 base at V and 1 base at J, with 11 bases between the two ends. The CDR3 is made up of 14 amino acids. The DNA for the CDR3 is TGCAGTGCTAGAGTGGGAGTTCGGTCCTACGAGCAGTACTTC. This gives the protein CSARVGVRSYEQYF.

V is TRBV29-1 and J is TRBJ2-1, with 7 bases aligning to TRBD2. This CDR3 is 14 amino acids long. Germline trimming cut 7 bases from V and 0 bases from J; bases unmatched to any gene: 6. The germline V gene has CDR1 SQVTM and CDR2 ANQGSEA. The CDR3 sequence is CSGKRDLSYNEQFF. CDR3 in DNA: TGCAGCGGTAAGCGGGACCTCTCCTACAATGAGCAGTTCTTC.

The rearrangement links TRBV7-9 to TRBJ2-5; 9 bases line up with TRBD1. The CDR3 covers 16 residues. J was trimmed by 1 base and V by 3 bases; bases with no gene match: 6. The V gene's germline CDR1 is SEHNR and CDR2 FQNEAQ (reference sequence). CDR3 amino acids: CASSFIPGQGQETQYF. The DNA of the CDR3 is TGTGCCAGCAGCTTTATTCCGGGACAGGGCCAAGAGACCCAGTACTTC.

The V gene is TRBV20-1, the J gene TRBJ2-7; 11 bases align to TRBD1. V was pared by 6 bases and J by 3 bases, with 7 bases of the junction left unmatched. The germline gives CDR1 DFQATT, CDR2 SNEGSKA (reference sequence). There are 14 residues in the CDR3. DNA for the CDR3: TGCAGTGCGCCCCGGACAGGGGGCTTCTACGAGCAGTACTTC. It encodes CSAPRTGGFYEQYF.

This clonotype came up a few times. The chain employs TRBV27 and TRBJ1-1; D is unclear. The CDR3 totals 13 residues. Per the germline V gene, CDR1 is MNHEY and CDR2 is SMNVEV (reference sequence). Trimming pared 5 bases from V and 0 bases from J, leaving 7 bases between. The CDR3 nucleotides read TGTGCCAGCAGTGGTACTCTGAACACTGAAGCTTTCTTT. The encoded protein is CASSGTLNTEAFF.

The chain uses TRBV5-6 and TRBJ2-5; D may correspond to TRBD1 or TRBD2 (5 bases each). The J call is doubtful: the DNA matches TRBJ2-7 better. This CDR3 region has 16 residues. The germline V gene encodes CDR1 SGHDT and CDR2 YYEEEE. DNA for the CDR3: TGTGCCAGCAGCGCGGACTGGCAGGGCTTCTCCTACGAGCAGTACTTC. It codes for CASSADWQGFSYEQYF.